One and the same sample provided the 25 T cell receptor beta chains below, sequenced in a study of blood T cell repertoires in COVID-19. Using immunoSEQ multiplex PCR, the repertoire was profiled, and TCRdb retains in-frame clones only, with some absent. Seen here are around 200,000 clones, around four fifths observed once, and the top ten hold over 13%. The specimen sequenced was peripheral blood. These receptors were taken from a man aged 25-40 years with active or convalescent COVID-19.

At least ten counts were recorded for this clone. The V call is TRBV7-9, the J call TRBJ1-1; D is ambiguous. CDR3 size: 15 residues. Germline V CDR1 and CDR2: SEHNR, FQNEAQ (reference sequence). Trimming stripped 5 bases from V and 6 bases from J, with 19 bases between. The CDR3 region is CASSGGSSYSAEAFF. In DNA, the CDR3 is TGTGCCAGCAGCGGCGGGTCCTCGTATTCGGCTGAAGCTTTCTTT. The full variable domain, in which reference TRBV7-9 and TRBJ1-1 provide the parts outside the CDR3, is DTGVSQNPRHKITKRGQNVTFRCDPISEHNRLYWYRQTLGQGPEFLTYFQNEAQLEKSRLLSDRFSAERPKGSFSTLEIQRTEQGDSAMYLCASSGGSSYSAEAFFGQGTRLTVV.

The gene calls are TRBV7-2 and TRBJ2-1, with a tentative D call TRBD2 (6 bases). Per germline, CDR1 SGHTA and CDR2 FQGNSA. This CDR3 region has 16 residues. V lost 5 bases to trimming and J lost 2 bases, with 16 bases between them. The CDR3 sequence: CASSPRRGGTYNEQFF. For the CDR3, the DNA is TGTGCCAGCAGCCCCCGTAGAGGAGGGACCTACAATGAGCAGTTCTTC.

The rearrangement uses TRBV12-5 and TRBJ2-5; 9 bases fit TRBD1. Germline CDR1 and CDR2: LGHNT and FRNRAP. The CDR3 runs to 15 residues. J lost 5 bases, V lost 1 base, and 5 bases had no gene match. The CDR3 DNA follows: TGTGCTAGTGGTTTGGAACAGGGGGCCCTTGAGACCCAGTACTTC. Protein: CASGLEQGALETQYF.

This chain's CDR3 is CASGGQGASNQPQHF. The CDR3 DNA reads as TGTGCCAGCGGGGGACAGGGGGCCTCTAATCAGCCCCAGCATTTT. The chain combines TRBV2 with TRBJ1-5; 12 positions agree with TRBD1. Per the germline V gene, CDR1 is SNHLY and CDR2 is FYNNEI. The CDR3 runs to 15 residues. The V and J ends lost 8 bases and 4 bases, in that order; junction bases with no gene match: 6. Complete variable domain (other parts from reference TRBV2 and TRBJ1-5): EPEVTQTPSHQVTQMGQEVILRCVPISNHLYFYWYRQILGQKVEFLVSFYNNEISEKSEIFDDQFSVERPDGSNFTLKIRSTKLEDSAMYFCASGGQGASNQPQHFGDGTRLSIL.

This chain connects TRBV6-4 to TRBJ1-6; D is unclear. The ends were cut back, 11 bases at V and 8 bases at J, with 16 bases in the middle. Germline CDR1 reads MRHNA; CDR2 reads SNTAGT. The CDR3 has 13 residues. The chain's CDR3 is CAALPLEDSPLHF. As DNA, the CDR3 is TGTGCCGCGCTCCCCTTGGAGGATTCACCCCTCCACTTT.

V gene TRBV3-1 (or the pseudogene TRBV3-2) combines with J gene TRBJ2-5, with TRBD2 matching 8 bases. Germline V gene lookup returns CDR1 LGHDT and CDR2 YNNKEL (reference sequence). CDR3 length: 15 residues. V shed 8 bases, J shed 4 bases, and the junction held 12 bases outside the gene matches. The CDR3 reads CASQELGLVLETQYF. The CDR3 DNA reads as TGTGCCAGCCAAGAATTGGGACTAGTATTAGAGACCCAGTACTTC.

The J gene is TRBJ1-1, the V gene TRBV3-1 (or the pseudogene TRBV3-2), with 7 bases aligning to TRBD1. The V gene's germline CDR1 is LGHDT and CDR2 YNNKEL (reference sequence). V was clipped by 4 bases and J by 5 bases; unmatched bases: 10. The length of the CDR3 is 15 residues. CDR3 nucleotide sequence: TGTGCCAGCAGCCTCCCAGACAGGGTCGGAACTGAAGCTTTCTTT. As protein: CASSLPDRVGTEAFF.

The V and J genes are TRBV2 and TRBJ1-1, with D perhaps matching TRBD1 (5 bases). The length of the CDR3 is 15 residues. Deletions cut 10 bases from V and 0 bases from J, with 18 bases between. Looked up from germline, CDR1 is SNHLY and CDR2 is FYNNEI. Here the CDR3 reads CATGGTLLMNTEAFF. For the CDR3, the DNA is TGTGCCACGGGGGGTACCCTTCTGATGAACACTGAAGCTTTCTTT.

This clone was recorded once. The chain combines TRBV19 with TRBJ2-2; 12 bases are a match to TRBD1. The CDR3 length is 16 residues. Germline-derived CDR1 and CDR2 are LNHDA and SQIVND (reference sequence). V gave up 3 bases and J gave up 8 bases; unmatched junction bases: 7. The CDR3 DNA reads TGTGCCAGTAGTATGAAGGGACAGGGGGCTTCGGGGGAGCTGTTTTTT. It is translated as CASSMKGQGASGELFF.

The CDR3 loop reads CASSQEPPQGGETQYF. The CDR3 DNA sequence: TGCGCCAGCAGCCAAGAACCCCCCCAGGGAGGAGAGACCCAGTACTTC. V and J are TRBV4-1 and TRBJ2-5; D possibly corresponds to TRBD2 (6 bases). The CDR3 is 16 amino acids. The germline V gene has CDR1 MGHRA and CDR2 YSYEKL. V lost 0 bases and J 4 bases, leaving 15 bases between the germline ends.

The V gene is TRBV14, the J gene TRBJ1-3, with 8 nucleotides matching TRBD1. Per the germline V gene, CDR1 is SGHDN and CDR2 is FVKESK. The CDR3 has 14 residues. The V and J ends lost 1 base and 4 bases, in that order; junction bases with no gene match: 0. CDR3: CASSQAGGGNTIYF. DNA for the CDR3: TGTGCCAGCAGCCAAGCAGGGGGCGGAAACACCATATATTTT.

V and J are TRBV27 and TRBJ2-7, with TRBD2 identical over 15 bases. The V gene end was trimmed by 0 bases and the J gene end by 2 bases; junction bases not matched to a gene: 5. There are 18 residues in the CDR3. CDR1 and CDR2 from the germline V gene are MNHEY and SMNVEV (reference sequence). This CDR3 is CASSLSGLAGGAPYEQYF. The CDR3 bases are TGTGCCAGCAGTTTATCCGGACTAGCGGGAGGGGCCCCCTACGAGCAGTACTTC.

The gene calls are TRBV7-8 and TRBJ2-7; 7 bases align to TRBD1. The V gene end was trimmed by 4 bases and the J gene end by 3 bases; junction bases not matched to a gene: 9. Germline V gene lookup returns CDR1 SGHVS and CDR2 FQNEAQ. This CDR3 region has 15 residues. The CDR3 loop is CASSSQTGSSYEQYF. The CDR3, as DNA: TGTGCCAGCAGCTCCCAGACAGGGTCGAGCTACGAGCAGTACTTC. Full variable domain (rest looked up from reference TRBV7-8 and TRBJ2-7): GAGVSQSPRYKVAKRGQDVALRCDPISGHVSLFWYQQALGQGPEFLTYFQNEAQLDKSGLPSDRFFAERPEGSVSTLKIQRTQQEDSAVYLCASSSQTGSSYEQYFGPGTRLTVT.

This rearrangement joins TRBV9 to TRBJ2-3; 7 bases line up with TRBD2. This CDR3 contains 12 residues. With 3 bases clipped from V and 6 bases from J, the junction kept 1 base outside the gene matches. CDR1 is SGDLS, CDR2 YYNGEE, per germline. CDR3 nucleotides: TGTGCCAGCAGCGCGCGGGGGGATACGCAGTATTTT. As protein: CASSARGDTQYF.

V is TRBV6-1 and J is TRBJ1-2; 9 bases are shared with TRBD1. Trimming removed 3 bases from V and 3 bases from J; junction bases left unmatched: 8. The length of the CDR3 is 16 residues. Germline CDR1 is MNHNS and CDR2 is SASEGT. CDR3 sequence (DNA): TGTGCCAGCAGTGATTGGGGGACAGGGAACTACTATGGCTACACCTTC. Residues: CASSDWGTGNYYGYTF.

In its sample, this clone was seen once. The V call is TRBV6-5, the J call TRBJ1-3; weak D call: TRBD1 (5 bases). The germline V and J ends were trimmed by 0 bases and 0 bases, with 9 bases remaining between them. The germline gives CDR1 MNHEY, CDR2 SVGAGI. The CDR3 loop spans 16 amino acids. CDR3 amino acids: CASSYSGGSSGNTIYF. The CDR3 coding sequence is TGTGCCAGCAGTTACTCCGGGGGGTCCTCTGGAAACACCATATATTTT.

CDR3 DNA sequence: TGTGCCAGCAGTCTAGAGCCGGGACAGGGGTCCGCAGATACGCAGTATTTT. Encoded protein: CASSLEPGQGSADTQYF. This chain joins TRBV7-6 and TRBJ2-3, with 10 bases lining up with TRBD1. V was clipped by 6 bases and J by 4 bases; unmatched bases: 13. The length of the CDR3 is 17 residues. Germline lookup yields CDR1 SGHVS and CDR2 FNYEAQ.

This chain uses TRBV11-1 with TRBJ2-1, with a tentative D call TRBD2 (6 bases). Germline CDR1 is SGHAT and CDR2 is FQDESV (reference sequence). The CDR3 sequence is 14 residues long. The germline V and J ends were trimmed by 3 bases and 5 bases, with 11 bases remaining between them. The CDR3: CASSLFGGDNEQFF. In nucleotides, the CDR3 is TGTGCCAGCAGCTTGTTCGGCGGGGACAATGAGCAGTTCTTC.

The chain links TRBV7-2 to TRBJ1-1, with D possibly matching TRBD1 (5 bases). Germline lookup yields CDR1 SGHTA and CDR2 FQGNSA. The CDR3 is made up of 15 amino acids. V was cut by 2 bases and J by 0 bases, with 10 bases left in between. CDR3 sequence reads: CASSLSRDMNTEAFF. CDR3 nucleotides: TGTGCCAGCAGCTTATCCAGGGATATGAACACTGAAGCTTTCTTT. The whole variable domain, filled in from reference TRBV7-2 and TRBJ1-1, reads GAGVSQSPSNKVTEKGKDVELRCDPISGHTALYWYRQSLGQGLEFLIYFQGNSAPDKSGLPSDRFSAERTGGSVSTLTIQRTQQEDSAVYLCASSLSRDMNTEAFFGQGTRLTVV.

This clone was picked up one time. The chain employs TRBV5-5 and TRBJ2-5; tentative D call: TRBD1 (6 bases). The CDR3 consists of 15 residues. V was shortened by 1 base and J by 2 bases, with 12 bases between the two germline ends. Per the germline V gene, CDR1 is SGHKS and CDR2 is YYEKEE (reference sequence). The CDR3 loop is CASSLNRVSQETQYF. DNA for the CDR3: TGTGCCAGCAGCTTGAACAGGGTCTCTCAAGAGACCCAGTACTTC.

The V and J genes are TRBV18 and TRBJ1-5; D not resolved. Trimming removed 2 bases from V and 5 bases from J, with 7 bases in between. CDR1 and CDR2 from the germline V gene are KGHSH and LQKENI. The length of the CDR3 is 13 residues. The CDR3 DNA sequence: TGTGCCAGCTCACCAGGGGAGTATCAGCCCCAGCATTTT. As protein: CASSPGEYQPQHF.

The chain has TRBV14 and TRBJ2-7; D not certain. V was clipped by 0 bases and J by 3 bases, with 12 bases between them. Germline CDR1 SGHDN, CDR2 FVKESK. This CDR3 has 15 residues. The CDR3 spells CASSQDSSWFYEQYF. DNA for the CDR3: TGTGCCAGCAGCCAAGACAGTTCGTGGTTCTACGAGCAGTACTTC. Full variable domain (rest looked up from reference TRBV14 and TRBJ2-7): EAGVTQFPSHSVIEKGQTVTLRCDPISGHDNLYWYRRVMGKEIKFLLHFVKESKQDESGMPNNRFLAERTGGTYSTLKVQPAELEDSGVYFCASSQDSSWFYEQYFGPGTRLTVT.

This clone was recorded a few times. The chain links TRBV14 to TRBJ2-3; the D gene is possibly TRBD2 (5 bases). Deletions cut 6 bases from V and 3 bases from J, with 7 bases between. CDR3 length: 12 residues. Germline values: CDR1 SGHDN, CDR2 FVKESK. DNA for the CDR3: TGTGCCAGCAGGAGGGAAACAGATACGCAGTATTTT. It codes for CASRRETDTQYF.

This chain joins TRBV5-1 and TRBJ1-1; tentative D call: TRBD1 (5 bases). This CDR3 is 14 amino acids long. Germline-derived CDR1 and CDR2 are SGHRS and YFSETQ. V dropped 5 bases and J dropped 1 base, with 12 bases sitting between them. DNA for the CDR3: TGCGCCAGCAGAGGCCGGGGGGAGAACACTGAAGCTTTCTTT. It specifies CASRGRGENTEAFF.

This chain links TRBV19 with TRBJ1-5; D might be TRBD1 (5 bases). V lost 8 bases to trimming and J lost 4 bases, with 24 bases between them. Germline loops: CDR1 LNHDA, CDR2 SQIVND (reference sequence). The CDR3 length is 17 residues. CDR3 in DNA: TGTGCCAGTTCGCGGCCGGGAGGAGTTGGGGCAAATCAGCCCCAGCATTTT. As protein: CASSRPGGVGANQPQHF.